These 29 T cell receptor beta chains share one sample of origin, sequenced in a study of CD8+ T cells in alopecia areata. Sequencing used cDNA as its template, made by extracting RNA and reverse transcribing it. Using immunoSEQ multiplex PCR, the repertoire was profiled, and TCRdb retains in-frame clones only, with some absent. The table shows around 190,000 clones, with roughly 50% occurring only once. The sample consisted of CD8+ T cells sorted from blood. Receptors originate from a human donor in good health.

The chain is built from TRBV5-6 and TRBJ1-2, with D unresolved. Germline V gives CDR1 SGHDT, CDR2 YYEEEE. Trimming pared 0 bases from V and 6 bases from J, leaving 6 bases between. The CDR3 contains 12 residues. The CDR3 is CASSLAGNGYTF. In DNA form, the CDR3 reads TGTGCCAGCAGCTTGGCTGGAAATGGCTACACCTTC.

The chain couples TRBV5-6 to TRBJ2-7; D may be TRBD2 (5 bases). CDR3 length equals 13 residues. Germline V lookup: CDR1 SGHDT, CDR2 YYEEEE. Trimming left V 7 bases short and J 0 bases short, with 11 bases between. This chain's CDR3 is CASGRGASYEQYF. DNA for the CDR3: TGTGCCAGCGGACGGGGAGCCTCCTACGAGCAGTACTTC.

The gene calls are TRBV10-3 and TRBJ2-5, with unresolved D. The CDR3 is 18 amino acids. Germline V gives CDR1 ENHRY, CDR2 SYGVKD. V lost 3 bases, J lost 4 bases, and 24 bases lay in between. The CDR3 here is CAISEGEGVQVEGETQYF. CDR3 sequence (DNA): TGTGCCATCAGTGAAGGTGAAGGTGTTCAGGTGGAAGGAGAGACCCAGTACTTC.

The CDR3 region is CASSQDLAGGLETQYF. The CDR3 region has the DNA TGCGCCAGCAGCCAAGATCTAGCGGGGGGGCTAGAGACCCAGTACTTC. The rearrangement joins TRBV4-1 to TRBJ2-5; 12 bases fit TRBD2. The V gene end was trimmed by 0 bases and the J gene end by 4 bases; junction bases not matched to a gene: 3. The CDR3 runs 16 residues. CDR1 is MGHRA, CDR2 YSYEKL, per germline.

The chain carries TRBV14 and TRBJ1-2; unclear D gene. Germline V gives CDR1 SGHDN, CDR2 FVKESK. Deletions cut 3 bases from V and 5 bases from J, with 10 bases between. The CDR3 has 13 residues. The CDR3 protein is CASSHDRRYGYTF. The CDR3 DNA reads as TGTGCCAGCAGCCACGACCGACGGTATGGCTACACCTTC.

The genes are TRBV18 and TRBJ2-3; TRBD2 matches 13 bases. This CDR3 comprises 17 residues. Germline loops: CDR1 KGHSH, CDR2 LQKENI. J was trimmed by 0 bases and V by 6 bases; bases with no gene match: 6. The CDR3 loop reads CASSRTSGGASTDTQYF. CDR3 DNA sequence: TGTGCCAGCTCGAGGACTAGCGGGGGCGCTAGCACAGATACGCAGTATTTT.

This clone turned up a few times. V gene TRBV29-1 combines with J gene TRBJ2-7, with TRBD2 as a possible D gene (5 bases). This CDR3 is built from 13 residues. The germline CDR1 and CDR2 sequences are SQVTM and ANQGSEA. V was clipped by 1 base and J by 5 bases, with 12 bases between them. Here the CDR3 reads CSVEGTGNDEQYF. In DNA, the CDR3 is TGCAGCGTTGAAGGGACGGGGAACGACGAGCAGTACTTC.

This chain joins TRBV6-5 and TRBJ2-7, with D possibly being TRBD2 (6 bases). V was cut by 5 bases and J by 3 bases, with 14 bases left in between. Germline V CDR1 and CDR2: MNHEY, SVGAGI. CDR3 length: 14 amino acids. In DNA, the CDR3 is TGTGCCAGCAGTGCCGGGACTGGGAACTACGAGCAGTACTTC. Amino acids: CASSAGTGNYEQYF.

This chain links TRBV29-1 with TRBJ2-3; 10 bases fit TRBD2. Germline assignment: CDR1 SQVTM and CDR2 ANQGSEA. The junction had 15 bases not matched to a gene; V was cut back by 4 bases and J by 8 bases. The CDR3 sequence is 16 residues long. The CDR3 sequence is CSVGSGGPRRGGTQYF. The CDR3, as DNA: TGCAGCGTTGGTAGCGGGGGGCCCCGCCGCGGTGGTACGCAGTATTTT.

Only a few counts were recorded for this clone. The rearrangement links TRBV5-1 to TRBJ2-7; 7 bases map to TRBD1. CDR1 SGHRS and CDR2 YFSETQ come from the germline V gene. Germline trimming cut 0 bases from V and 5 bases from J; bases unmatched to any gene: 5. The CDR3 runs to 14 residues. This chain's CDR3 is CASSLGQGFDEQYF. The CDR3 DNA is TGCGCCAGCAGCTTGGGACAGGGTTTCGACGAGCAGTACTTC. The complete variable domain, with remaining parts taken from reference TRBV5-1 and TRBJ2-7, reads KAGVTQTPRYLIKTRGQQVTLSCSPISGHRSVSWYQQTPGQGLQFLFEYFSETQRNKGNFPGRFSGRQFSNSRSEMNVSTLELGDSALYLCASSLGQGFDEQYFGPGTRLTVT.

The V and J genes are TRBV11-2 and TRBJ1-2, with a possible D match to TRBD1 (6 bases). Germline CDR1 is SGHAT and CDR2 is FQNNGV. CDR3 length: 13 residues. Trimming removed 6 bases from V and 8 bases from J, with 16 bases in between. The CDR3 DNA sequence: TGTGCCAGCAGTCTCGGGGGGCGGCGCGGCTACACCTTC. Its translation is CASSLGGRRGYTF.

This clone was detected only once. The chain recombines TRBV6-5 with TRBJ2-7, with 7 bases identical to TRBD1. The CDR3 runs to 14 residues. Unmatched junction bases numbered 5, after V lost 5 bases and J lost 1 base. Germline V gene data show CDR1 as MNHEY and CDR2 as SVGAGI. The CDR3 DNA sequence: TGTGCCAGCAGTGCCGGGACAGAGTCCTACGAGCAGTACTTC. It is translated as CASSAGTESYEQYF.

A single count supports this clone. The chain carries TRBV7-2 and TRBJ2-5; D is unresolved. V lost 1 base and J 3 bases, leaving 6 bases between the germline ends. The germline CDR1 and CDR2 sequences are SGHTA and FQGNSA. The CDR3 sequence is 13 residues long. This CDR3 is CASSLGHKETQYF. For the CDR3, the DNA is TGTGCCAGCAGCTTAGGCCACAAAGAGACCCAGTACTTC.

The V gene is TRBV7-9, the J gene TRBJ1-5; D not certain. CDR1 SEHNR and CDR2 FQNEAQ come from the germline V gene (reference sequence). V lost 8 bases to trimming and J lost 5 bases, with 13 bases between them. The CDR3 extends over 13 amino acids. The CDR3 reads CASSPGMDQPQHF. As DNA, the CDR3 is TGTGCCAGCTCCCCGGGGATGGATCAGCCCCAGCATTTT.

The V and J genes are TRBV7-9 and TRBJ2-3; possible D gene TRBD2, 6 bases. The CDR3 is made up of 17 amino acids. Germline V CDR1 and CDR2: SEHNR, FQNEAQ (reference sequence). V lost 4 bases to trimming and J lost 0 bases, with 17 bases between them. The CDR3 loop is CASSSPLAGFSTDTQYF. The DNA for the CDR3 is TGTGCCAGCAGCTCCCCCCTGGCGGGGTTTAGCACAGATACGCAGTATTTT.

This chain links TRBV5-1 with TRBJ2-7; 7 bases line up with TRBD1. The CDR3 runs 18 residues. V shed 0 bases, J shed 2 bases, and the junction held 14 bases outside the gene matches. Germline V CDR1 and CDR2: SGHRS, YFSETQ. CDR3 amino acids: CASSLAGTESYIAYEQYF. The DNA of the CDR3 is TGCGCCAGCAGCTTGGCCGGGACAGAAAGCTACATAGCCTACGAGCAGTACTTC.

This sequence joins TRBV4-1 and TRBJ2-5; 13 nucleotides agree with TRBD2. J lost 7 bases, V lost 4 bases, and 12 bases had no gene match. Germline CDR1 and CDR2: MGHRA and YSYEKL. This CDR3 comprises 17 residues. CDR3 residues: CASSLEQTSGGTVTQYF. In DNA, the CDR3 is TGCGCCAGCAGCCTCGAGCAGACTAGCGGGGGGACAGTGACCCAGTACTTC.

Remarks on this clone: This CDR3 is also generated by other DNA sequences in the sample. The V gene is TRBV29-1, the J gene TRBJ2-1; D is unclear. V lost 2 bases, J lost 6 bases, and 5 bases lay in between. Germline V gives CDR1 SQVTM, CDR2 ANQGSEA. The CDR3 is 11 residues long. This chain's CDR3 is CSVERGNEQFF. CDR3 DNA: TGCAGCGTTGAACGCGGCAATGAGCAGTTCTTC.

The V call is TRBV27, the J call TRBJ2-1; no definite D call. Per germline, CDR1 MNHEY and CDR2 SMNVEV (reference sequence). V was shortened by 2 bases and J by 12 bases, with 14 bases between the two germline ends. CDR3 length: 13 residues. Written as DNA, the CDR3 is TGTGCCAGCAGTTTAAGTGTGGGGTCGCGGCAGTTCTTC. This encodes CASSLSVGSRQFF.

V usage is TRBV11-2 and J usage is TRBJ2-2; maybe TRBD1 (5 bases). Deletions cut 1 base from V and 9 bases from J, with 9 bases between. Germline V CDR1 and CDR2: SGHAT, FQNNGV. This CDR3 has 13 amino acids. The CDR3 reads CASSLGPGRELFF. The CDR3 DNA is TGTGCCAGCAGCTTAGGCCCAGGGCGGGAGCTGTTTTTT.

Turning to this clone: Because the CDR3 is missing its conserved closing phenylalanine or tryptophan, this is likely a read error. This chain uses TRBV29-1 with TRBJ1-1; the D is unclear. The CDR3 consists of 13 residues. Deletions cut 0 bases from V and 8 bases from J, with 13 bases between. CDR1 and CDR2 (germline): SQVTM, ANQGSEA. CDR3 coding DNA: TGCAGCGTTGAAGATCAACGGCCGTGGGAAGCTTTCCTT. Protein sequence: CSVEDQRPWEAFL.

Note on this clone: The sample contains more than one DNA sequence encoding this CDR3. The chain is built from TRBV4-1 and TRBJ2-7; 10 positions agree with TRBD2. CDR3 length equals 15 residues. Trimming cost V 0 bases and J 3 bases; bases outside gene matches: 2. The V gene's germline CDR1 is MGHRA and CDR2 YSYEKL. CDR3 loop: CASSQDSGGGYEQYF. The CDR3 DNA reads TGCGCCAGCAGCCAAGACAGCGGGGGGGGCTACGAGCAGTACTTC.

A few counts support this clone. J is TRBJ2-7 and V is TRBV15, with D perhaps matching TRBD1 or TRBD2 (6 bases each). Trimming left V 4 bases short and J 3 bases short, with 10 bases between. Germline loops: CDR1 LNHNV, CDR2 YYDKDF (reference sequence). This CDR3 has 13 amino acids. The CDR3 is CATSIEGGYEQYF. The CDR3 nucleotides read TGTGCCACCAGCATCGAGGGGGGCTACGAGCAGTACTTC.

The rearrangement links TRBV4-1 to TRBJ2-4; D is unresolved. The CDR3 is 15 amino acids. Germline loops: CDR1 MGHRA, CDR2 YSYEKL. Trimming removed 2 bases from V and 0 bases from J, with 8 bases in between. The CDR3 DNA sequence: TGCGCCAGCAGCCAAACGGACCTAGCCAAAAACATTCAGTACTTC. Translation gives CASSQTDLAKNIQYF.

This clone was counted between two and nine times. The rearrangement uses TRBV19 and TRBJ2-1; D is unclear. Germline V gene data show CDR1 as LNHDA and CDR2 as SQIVND (reference sequence). V lost 5 bases and J lost 0, with 5 bases in between. The CDR3 totals 13 residues. As DNA, the CDR3 is TGTGCCAGTAGTGCGAGCTCCTACAATGAGCAGTTCTTC. This translates into CASSASSYNEQFF.

The genes are TRBV25-1 and TRBJ2-1; 10 positions agree with TRBD1. CDR1 is MGHDK and CDR2 is SYGVNS in the germline V gene. CDR3 length: 15 residues. Trimming cost V 3 bases and J 7 bases; bases outside gene matches: 6. The CDR3 is CASSDVGQGMNEQFF. The CDR3 coding sequence is TGTGCCAGCAGTGACGTGGGACAGGGGATGAATGAGCAGTTCTTC.

Concerning this clone itself: The sample contains more than one DNA sequence encoding this CDR3. This chain connects TRBV9 to TRBJ2-7; D is perhaps TRBD1 (5 bases). V was shortened by 0 bases and J by 2 bases, with 9 bases between the two germline ends. The CDR3 has 14 residues. Germline CDR1 is SGDLS and CDR2 is YYNGEE. CDR3 amino acids: CASSVGWGPYEQYF. Here the CDR3 DNA reads TGTGCCAGCAGCGTAGGGTGGGGCCCCTACGAGCAGTACTTC.

This clone has a handful of counts. The chain uses TRBV27 and TRBJ1-2; D is unresolved. The V end lost 6 bases, the J end lost 5 bases, and 13 bases lay between the germline ends. Germline V gives CDR1 MNHEY, CDR2 SMNVEV (reference sequence). The CDR3 spans 13 residues. The CDR3 loop is CASSRTDRYGYTF. For the CDR3, the DNA is TGTGCCAGCAGCAGGACGGACCGGTATGGCTACACCTTC.

There are a few counts of this clone. This rearrangement joins TRBV7-8 to TRBJ2-3; 11 positions agree with TRBD2. The CDR3 has 17 residues. Germline-derived CDR1 and CDR2 are SGHVS and FQNEAQ. V was clipped by 4 bases and J by 4 bases; unmatched bases: 10. The CDR3: CASSSLLAGVEADTQYF. The CDR3 DNA reads TGTGCCAGCAGCTCTCTACTAGCGGGAGTTGAGGCAGATACGCAGTATTTT.